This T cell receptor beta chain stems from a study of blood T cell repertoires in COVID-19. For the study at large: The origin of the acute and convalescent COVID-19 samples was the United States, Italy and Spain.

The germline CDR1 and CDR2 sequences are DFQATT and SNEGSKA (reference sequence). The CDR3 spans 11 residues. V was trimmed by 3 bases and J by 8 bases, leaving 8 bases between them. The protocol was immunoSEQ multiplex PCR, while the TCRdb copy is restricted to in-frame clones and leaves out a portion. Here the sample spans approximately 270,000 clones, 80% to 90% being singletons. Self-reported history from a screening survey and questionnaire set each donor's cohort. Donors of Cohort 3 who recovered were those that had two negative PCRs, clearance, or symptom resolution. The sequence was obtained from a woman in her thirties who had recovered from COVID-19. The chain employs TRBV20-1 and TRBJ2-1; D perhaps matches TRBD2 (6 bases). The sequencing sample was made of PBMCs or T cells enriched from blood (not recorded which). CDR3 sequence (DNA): TGCAGTGCTAGGGGGGGAGATGAGCAGTTCTTC. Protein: CSARGGDEQFF.